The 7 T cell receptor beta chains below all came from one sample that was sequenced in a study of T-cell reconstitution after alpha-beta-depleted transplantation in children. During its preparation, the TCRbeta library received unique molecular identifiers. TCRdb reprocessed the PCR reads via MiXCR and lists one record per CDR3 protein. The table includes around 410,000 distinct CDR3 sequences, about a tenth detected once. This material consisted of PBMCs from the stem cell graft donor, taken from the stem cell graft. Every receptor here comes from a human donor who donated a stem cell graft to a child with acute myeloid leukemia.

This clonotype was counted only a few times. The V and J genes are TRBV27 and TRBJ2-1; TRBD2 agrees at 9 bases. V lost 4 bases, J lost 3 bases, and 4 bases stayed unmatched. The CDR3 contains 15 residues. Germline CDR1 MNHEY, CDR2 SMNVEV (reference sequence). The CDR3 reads CASSWGGRVYNEQFF. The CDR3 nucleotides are TGTGCCAGCAGTTGGGGCGGGAGGGTCTACAATGAGCAGTTCTTC.

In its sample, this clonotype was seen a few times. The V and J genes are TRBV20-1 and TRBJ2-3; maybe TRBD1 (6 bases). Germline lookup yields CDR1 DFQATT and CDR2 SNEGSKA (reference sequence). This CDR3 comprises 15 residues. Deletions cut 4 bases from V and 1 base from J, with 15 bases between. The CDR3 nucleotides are TGCAGTGCTAAACGGGCAGGGGTTGGCACAGATACGCAGTATTTT. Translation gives CSAKRAGVGTDTQYF.

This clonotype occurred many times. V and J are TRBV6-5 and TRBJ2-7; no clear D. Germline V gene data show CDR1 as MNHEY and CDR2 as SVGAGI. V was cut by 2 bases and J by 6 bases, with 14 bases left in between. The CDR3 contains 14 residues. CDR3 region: CASSYRALSPEQYF. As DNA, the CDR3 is TGTGCCAGCAGTTACAGGGCCTTATCCCCCGAGCAGTACTTC.

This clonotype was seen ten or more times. The chain's CDR3 is CSVDTDGDRLFF. For the CDR3, the DNA is TGCAGCGTTGACACGGACGGGGATAGACTGTTTTTT. The gene calls are TRBV29-1 and TRBJ1-4; D not resolved. Trimming took 3 bases from V and 13 from J, leaving 15 bases between them. In germline, CDR1 is SQVTM, CDR2 ANQGSEA. The CDR3 is 12 residues long.

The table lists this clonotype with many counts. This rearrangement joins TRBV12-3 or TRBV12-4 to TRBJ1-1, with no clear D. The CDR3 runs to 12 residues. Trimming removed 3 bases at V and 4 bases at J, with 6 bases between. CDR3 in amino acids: CASSFSGTEAFF. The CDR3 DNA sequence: TGTGCCAGCAGTTTTTCTGGCACTGAAGCTTTCTTT.

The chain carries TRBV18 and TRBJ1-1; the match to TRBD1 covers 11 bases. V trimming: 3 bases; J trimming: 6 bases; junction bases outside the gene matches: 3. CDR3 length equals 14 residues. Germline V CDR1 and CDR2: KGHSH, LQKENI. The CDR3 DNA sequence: TGTGCCAGCTCACCGGGACAGGGGGTAGCTGAAGCTTTCTTT. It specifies CASSPGQGVAEAFF.

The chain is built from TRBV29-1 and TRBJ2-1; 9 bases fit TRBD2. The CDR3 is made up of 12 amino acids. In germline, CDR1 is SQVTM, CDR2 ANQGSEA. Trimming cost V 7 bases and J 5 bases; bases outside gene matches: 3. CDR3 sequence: CSGAGGHNEQFF. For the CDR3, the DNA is TGCAGCGGAGCGGGGGGCCACAATGAGCAGTTCTTC.